The 20 T cell receptor beta chains in this list originate from one sample, sequenced in a study of blood T cell repertoires in COVID-19. The protocol was immunoSEQ multiplex PCR, while the TCRdb copy is restricted to in-frame clones and leaves out a portion. The data show 250,000 or so clones, with approximately 86% seen just once and approximately 2.4% held by the top ten. Sequencing input: PBMCs or T cells enriched from blood (not recorded which). The receptors shown here come from a woman aged 30 to 39 with acute COVID-19.

The chain carries TRBV5-4 and TRBJ2-2; no firm D call. CDR3 length equals 12 residues. V shed 3 bases and J shed 8 bases, with 8 bases lying between them. CDR1 SGHNT and CDR2 YYREEE come from the germline V gene (reference sequence). The CDR3 reads CASSSITGELFF. The CDR3 DNA reads TGTGCCAGCAGCTCTATAACTGGGGAGCTGTTTTTT.

This clone was picked up a small number of times. The chain employs TRBV15 and TRBJ2-3; D is perhaps TRBD2 (7 bases). V shed 5 bases and J shed 5 bases, with 23 bases lying between them. Germline assignment: CDR1 LNHNV and CDR2 YYDKDF (reference sequence). The CDR3 covers 17 residues. As DNA, the CDR3 is TGTGCCACCAGCTTACTAACCGGGGGGCAGGAGATAGATACGCAGTATTTT. It yields the protein CATSLLTGGQEIDTQYF.

Here the CDR3 reads CASSLAGGPMNTEAFF. DNA of the CDR3: TGCGCCAGCAGCTTGGCGGGAGGCCCGATGAACACTGAAGCTTTCTTT. This chain links TRBV5-1 with TRBJ1-1; D is undetermined. The V and J ends lost 0 bases and 0 bases respectively, with 12 bases between them. From germline, CDR1 is SGHRS and CDR2 YFSETQ. The CDR3 is made up of 16 amino acids.

CDR3 sequence: CAIPGVVGYTF. CDR3 DNA: TGTGCCATCCCGGGGGTCGTTGGCTACACCTTC. The V call is TRBV10-3, the J call TRBJ1-2; D may be TRBD1 (5 bases). This CDR3 comprises 11 residues. Per the germline V gene, CDR1 is ENHRY and CDR2 is SYGVKD. Trimming took off 8 bases at V and 7 bases at J, with 11 bases between the two ends.

The chain employs TRBV5-4 and TRBJ2-3; maybe TRBD1 (7 bases). The germline CDR1 and CDR2 sequences are SGHNT and YYREEE (reference sequence). This CDR3 is 15 amino acids long. V lost 4 bases to trimming and J lost 6 bases, with 18 bases between them. In DNA, the CDR3 is TGTGCCAGCAGCGGGGGGAGACAGGGAACGGATACGCAGTATTTT. It specifies CASSGGRQGTDTQYF.

The V and J genes are TRBV19 and TRBJ1-1; 8 bases are a match to TRBD1. The CDR3 consists of 14 residues. The germline CDR1 and CDR2 sequences are LNHDA and SQIVND (reference sequence). The junction had 9 bases not matched to a gene; V was cut back by 9 bases and J by 3 bases. This CDR3 reads CASLRGRFDTEAFF. The CDR3 DNA reads as TGTGCCAGCCTCAGGGGGCGCTTTGACACTGAAGCTTTCTTT.

This chain links TRBV7-9 with TRBJ1-1; no firm D call. The V end was cut by 0 bases, the J end by 5 bases, with 16 bases between. The CDR3 sequence is 16 residues long. CDR1 and CDR2 from the germline V gene are SEHNR and FQNEAQ (reference sequence). The CDR3 loop reads CASSLAESRTGTEAFF. In DNA, the CDR3 is TGTGCCAGCAGCTTAGCGGAGAGTCGAACGGGGACTGAAGCTTTCTTT.

The rearrangement uses TRBV6-5 and TRBJ1-1, with D possibly TRBD1 on 6 matching bases. This CDR3 is built from 14 residues. Trimming removed 6 bases from V and 1 base from J, with 12 bases in between. Per the germline V gene, CDR1 is MNHEY and CDR2 is SVGAGI. The chain's CDR3 is CASSDGQRNTEAFF. In DNA form, the CDR3 reads TGTGCCAGCAGCGACGGACAGAGGAACACTGAAGCTTTCTTT.

The table lists this clone with a count of one. This chain links TRBV27 with TRBJ1-2; D is perhaps TRBD1 (6 bases). Germline V gives CDR1 MNHEY, CDR2 SMNVEV (reference sequence). The CDR3 covers 13 residues. Trimming removed 2 bases at V and 8 bases at J, with 12 bases between. The CDR3 spells CASSLDRLGGYTF. CDR3 sequence (DNA): TGTGCCAGCAGTTTAGACAGGTTGGGAGGCTACACCTTC.

The chain joins TRBV4-1 to TRBJ1-1, with D unresolved. The V gene's germline CDR1 is MGHRA and CDR2 YSYEKL. CDR3 length equals 17 residues. V gave up 0 bases and J gave up 5 bases, with 19 bases separating them. CDR3 in DNA: TGCGCCAGCAGCCAAGATCCGTCTTCCAGGCGTGGGACTGAAGCTTTCTTT. Protein: CASSQDPSSRRGTEAFF.

The genes are TRBV27 and TRBJ2-1; 10 positions match TRBD2. CDR1 MNHEY and CDR2 SMNVEV come from the germline V gene (reference sequence). With V trimmed by 5 bases and J by 0 bases, 10 bases remained unmatched. The CDR3 is 18 residues long. CDR3 sequence: CASSPYPPSGGSYNEQFF. CDR3 in DNA: TGTGCCAGCAGTCCATACCCCCCTAGCGGGGGCTCCTACAATGAGCAGTTCTTC.

CDR3 region: CASSIYLNEKLFF. The CDR3 nucleotides are TGTGCCAGTAGTATCTACTTGAATGAAAAACTGTTTTTT. The rearrangement joins TRBV19 to TRBJ1-4, with D hard to call. The CDR3 totals 13 residues. Germline V gives CDR1 LNHDA, CDR2 SQIVND (reference sequence). The V gene lost 3 bases and the J gene lost 5 bases, with 7 bases spanning the gap. Full variable domain (rest looked up from reference TRBV19 and TRBJ1-4): DGGITQSPKYLFRKEGQNVTLSCEQNLNHDAMYWYRQDPGQGLRLIYYSQIVNDFQKGDIAEGYSVSREKKESFPLTVTSAQKNPTAFYLCASSIYLNEKLFFGSGTQLSVL.

Remarks on this clone: This sample includes further DNA sequences coding for the same CDR3. The J gene is TRBJ1-1, the V gene TRBV30; 7 bases match TRBD1. The length of the CDR3 is 13 residues. Germline V gene sequence: CDR1 GTSNPN, CDR2 SVGIG (reference sequence). The trim removed 5 bases at V and 0 bases at J, leaving 3 bases unmatched. CDR3 sequence (DNA): TGTGCCTGGCAGGGACAGCTGAACACTGAAGCTTTCTTT. Protein product: CAWQGQLNTEAFF.

This CDR3 reads CASSDRGPYNEQFF. The CDR3 DNA reads as TGTGCCAGCAGTGACAGGGGGCCTTACAATGAGCAGTTCTTC. The rearrangement links TRBV2 to TRBJ2-1; 8 bases fit TRBD1. Germline lookup yields CDR1 SNHLY and CDR2 FYNNEI. The length of the CDR3 is 14 residues. The trim removed 3 bases at V and 4 bases at J, leaving 2 bases unmatched.

This chain connects TRBV11-2 to TRBJ2-5; 11 positions agree with TRBD2. The trim removed 4 bases at V and 2 bases at J, leaving 3 bases unmatched. Germline CDR1 is SGHAT and CDR2 is FQNNGV. The CDR3 has 15 amino acids. The CDR3 coding sequence is TGTGCCAGCAGCTATAGCGGGGGGGGGCAAGAGACCCAGTACTTC. Translation: CASSYSGGGQETQYF.

The rearrangement uses TRBV7-9 and TRBJ1-2; 7 bases agree with TRBD1. Germline-derived CDR1 and CDR2 are SEHNR and FQNEAQ (reference sequence). The V gene end was trimmed by 3 bases and the J gene end by 5 bases; junction bases not matched to a gene: 12. The CDR3 consists of 16 residues. The CDR3 protein is CASSLADRSLGYGYTF. As DNA, the CDR3 is TGTGCCAGCAGCTTGGCGGACAGGTCTCTGGGATATGGCTACACCTTC.

V usage is TRBV5-1 and J usage is TRBJ2-7, with 7 bases that match TRBD1. Trimming at V came to 0 bases and at J to 3 bases, leaving 6 bases not matched to a gene. The germline gives CDR1 SGHRS, CDR2 YFSETQ. The CDR3 has 15 residues. CDR3 sequence reads: CASSLEAGGFYEQYF. Here the CDR3 DNA reads TGCGCCAGCAGCTTGGAGGCAGGGGGATTCTACGAGCAGTACTTC.

CDR3 region: CASSVRGGFELFF. The CDR3 DNA is TGTGCCAGCAGTGTTAGGGGGGGTTTCGAGCTGTTTTTT. V usage is TRBV2 and J usage is TRBJ2-2; D is possibly TRBD2 (7 bases). The V gene's germline CDR1 is SNHLY and CDR2 FYNNEI. The V gene lost 4 bases and the J gene lost 11 bases, with 14 bases spanning the gap. The CDR3 sequence is 13 residues long.

CDR3 amino acids: CASSRLAGGNPYNEQFF. The CDR3 region has the DNA TGTGCCAGCAGTCGACTAGCGGGGGGGAACCCCTACAATGAGCAGTTCTTC. The V and J genes are TRBV6-6 and TRBJ2-1, with 14 bases identical to TRBD2. Germline values: CDR1 MNHNY, CDR2 SVGAGI (reference sequence). This CDR3 spans 17 amino acids. J lost 2 bases, V lost 5 bases, and 5 bases had no gene match.

This clone was detected once. The chain uses TRBV19 and TRBJ1-4; possibly TRBD1 for D (5 bases). This CDR3 contains 16 residues. Germline values: CDR1 LNHDA, CDR2 SQIVND (reference sequence). The germline V and J ends were trimmed by 0 bases and 6 bases, with 14 bases remaining between them. In nucleotides, the CDR3 is TGTGCCAGTAGTATAGATCTTGGGGGGGAGGATGAAAAACTGTTTTTT. It codes for CASSIDLGGEDEKLFF.